This T cell receptor (beta chain) was identified in a study of human T cells and chemical hapten exposure. This clonotype was detected many times. This CDR3 region has 16 residues. Trimming took 0 bases from V and 0 from J, leaving 14 bases between them. CDR1 and CDR2 from the germline V gene are DFQATT and SNEGSKA (reference sequence). The study used a library that attached unique molecular identifiers to individual cDNA molecules. TCRdb redid the calling of the RACE reads with MiXCR, one entry per CDR3 protein. The sample lists about 190,000 distinct CDR3 sequences, 24% occurring once. Time point of the sample: patch test 3, about 24 weeks after DPC sensitization. Treatment of the sample: therapeutic diphenylcyclopropenone sensitization with weekly scalp DPC.

The specimen comprised whole blood, sampled in connection with sensitization to the hapten diphenylcyclopropenone (DPC). The rearrangement joins TRBV20-1 to TRBJ1-2; tentative D call: TRBD1 (6 bases). This clonotype was obtained from a middle-aged woman with alopecia areata. Some clones in this sample may be carry-over from other donors' samples. The CDR3 sequence is CSARDFAGDTNYGYTF. The CDR3 coding sequence is TGCAGTGCTAGAGATTTCGCAGGGGATACTAACTATGGCTACACCTTC.